The 4 T cell receptor beta chains given below trace back to one sample, sequenced in a study of blood T cells in healthy people across ages. For the second PCR, which ran for 7 to 11 cycles, a sample-barcoded 5' primer and a J-beta primer mix were used. TCRdb itself ran the 5' RACE reads through MiXCR, one entry per CDR3 protein. The table has fewer than 800,000 distinct CDR3 sequences, about 32% seen once; the top ten hold about 16%. Source material: blood. The receptors originated from an elderly woman in good health.

V is TRBV2 and J is TRBJ2-3, with D possibly being TRBD1 or TRBD2 (5 bases each). CDR1 SNHLY and CDR2 FYNNEI come from the germline V gene. V shed 4 bases and J shed 0 bases, with 14 bases lying between them. This CDR3 is built from 16 residues. This CDR3 is CASSVPGLVSTDTQYF. In DNA, the CDR3 is TGTGCCAGCAGTGTCCCGGGGCTCGTGAGCACAGATACGCAGTATTTT.

This clonotype was recorded at least ten times. The chain joins TRBV6-5 to TRBJ2-1; TRBD2 matches at 8 bases. The V segment lost 7 bases and the J segment 6 bases; nucleotides outside the gene matches: 14. The CDR3 contains 16 residues. Germline-derived CDR1 and CDR2 are MNHEY and SVGAGI. CDR3 sequence (DNA): TGTGCCAGCACCCCTTTGGCGGGGGGCGTGGGCAATGAGCAGTTCTTC. This encodes CASTPLAGGVGNEQFF.

This clonotype turned up a few times. This chain uses TRBV6-6 with TRBJ2-3; D is perhaps TRBD1 (5 bases). V gave up 6 bases and J gave up 1 base, with 8 bases separating them. CDR3 size: 13 residues. Germline CDR1 MNHNY, CDR2 SVGAGI (reference sequence). The chain's CDR3 is CASRMTGTDTQYF. The CDR3 coding sequence is TGTGCCAGCAGGATGACAGGCACAGATACGCAGTATTTT.

To note about this clonotype: One junction end does not reproduce the germline sequence, and a read error may be involved. The J gene is TRBJ1-1, the V gene TRBV11-2; D remains ambiguous. Germline V gene lookup returns CDR1 SGHAT and CDR2 FQNNGV. This CDR3 is 14 amino acids long. CDR3 nucleotides: TGTGCCAACAGCTTCTTGGTCGGGAACACTGAAGCTTTCTTT. Translated, it gives CANSFLVGNTEAFF.